Shown below are 12 T cell receptor beta chains from a single sample sequenced in a study of T cell responses to AZD1222 COVID-19 vaccine. Clones were read by immunoSEQ multiplex PCR, and TCRdb kept only the in-frame ones, dropping some. This sample has approximately 61,000 clones, with over 75% found just once. The input for sequencing was peripheral blood, taken 28 days after the second AZD1222 dose. The receptors were sampled from an adult who received the AZD1222 COVID-19 vaccine.

The chain has TRBV7-3 and TRBJ2-2; 9 bases match TRBD1. After removal of 3 bases from V and 4 bases from J, the junction contained 6 bases not matched to a gene. Per the germline V gene, CDR1 is SGHTA and CDR2 is FQGTGA. The CDR3 runs to 16 residues. This CDR3 is CASSFGTGRSTGELFF. In nucleotides, the CDR3 is TGTGCCAGCAGCTTCGGGACAGGGAGGAGCACCGGGGAGCTGTTTTTT.

This sequence joins TRBV3-1 (or the pseudogene TRBV3-2) and TRBJ2-7; D is possibly TRBD1 (6 bases). Germline CDR1 reads LGHDT; CDR2 reads YNNKEL (reference sequence). The CDR3 is 16 amino acids. V lost 1 base and J 5 bases, leaving 18 bases between the germline ends. In nucleotides, the CDR3 is TGTGCCAGCAGCCAAGGGAAGGCTCCTGAGGGGGACGAGCAGTACTTC. Residues: CASSQGKAPEGDEQYF.

The V and J genes are TRBV28 and TRBJ1-4, with 8 bases matching TRBD1. Germline CDR1 MDHEN, CDR2 SYDVKM. V was clipped by 8 bases and J by 0 bases; unmatched bases: 5. The CDR3 sequence is 15 residues long. The CDR3 spells CASQGAAATNEKLFF. The DNA for the CDR3 is TGTGCCAGCCAGGGGGCAGCTGCAACTAATGAAAAACTGTTTTTT.

The chain recombines TRBV10-3 with TRBJ2-7; 12 bases are a match to TRBD1. CDR3 length equals 19 residues. V trimming: 3 bases; J trimming: 0 bases; junction bases outside the gene matches: 12. Looked up from germline, CDR1 is ENHRY and CDR2 is SYGVKD. In nucleotides, the CDR3 is TGTGCCATCAGTGAAGGGACAGGGGGCTTGGGGGTAAGCTCCTACGAGCAGTACTTC. Protein product: CAISEGTGGLGVSSYEQYF.

The genes are TRBV30 and TRBJ1-1; possible D gene TRBD1, 6 bases. Trimming pared 2 bases from V and 0 bases from J, leaving 19 bases between. The CDR3 totals 17 residues. Germline V CDR1 and CDR2: GTSNPN, SVGIG (reference sequence). The CDR3 here is CAWSPVGARAVNTEAFF. In nucleotides, the CDR3 is TGTGCCTGGAGTCCCGTGGGGGCCCGGGCAGTGAACACTGAAGCTTTCTTT.

This chain joins TRBV7-3 and TRBJ2-7; D possibly uses TRBD1 or TRBD2 (5 bases each). The V end was cut by 5 bases, the J end by 4 bases, with 12 bases between. This CDR3 has 13 residues. Germline V gene sequence: CDR1 SGHTA, CDR2 FQGTGA. DNA for the CDR3: TGTGCCAGCAGCCCCCGTGGGGGTTACGAGCAGTACTTC. Amino acids: CASSPRGGYEQYF.

The chain is built from TRBV6-5 and TRBJ2-2; no definite D call. Looked up from germline, CDR1 is MNHEY and CDR2 is SVGAGI. The CDR3 is made up of 14 amino acids. The V end was cut by 6 bases, the J end by 0 bases, with 8 bases between. CDR3 coding DNA: TGTGCCAGCAGATACACCGCGAACACCGGGGAGCTGTTTTTT. This sequence encodes CASRYTANTGELFF.

The J gene is TRBJ2-2, the V gene TRBV30; 7 nucleotides agree with TRBD2. Germline CDR1 is GTSNPN and CDR2 is SVGIG (reference sequence). The V segment lost 2 bases and the J segment 7 bases; nucleotides outside the gene matches: 7. CDR3 length equals 14 residues. In DNA, the CDR3 is TGTGCCTGGAGTAACCGCAGCGGGGACGGGGAGCTGTTTTTT. Residues: CAWSNRSGDGELFF.

As DNA, the CDR3 is TGTGCCAGCATGGGACAGCTCACTGAAGCTTTCTTT. It specifies CASMGQLTEAFF. The chain has TRBV2 and TRBJ1-1; 7 positions match TRBD1. Germline CDR1 SNHLY, CDR2 FYNNEI. Trimming at V came to 7 bases and at J to 4 bases, leaving 3 bases not matched to a gene. The CDR3 has 12 residues.

This chain joins TRBV7-9 and TRBJ1-3; D perhaps matches TRBD1 (6 bases). Deletions cut 1 base from V and 3 bases from J, with 10 bases between. Germline assignment: CDR1 SEHNR and CDR2 FQNEAQ (reference sequence). The CDR3 is made up of 15 amino acids. The CDR3 region is CASSLGTADGNTIYF. In nucleotides, the CDR3 is TGTGCCAGCAGCTTAGGGACAGCTGATGGAAACACCATATATTTT.

This clone occurred once. V and J are TRBV6-5 and TRBJ1-6; D is perhaps TRBD1 (5 bases). Looked up from germline, CDR1 is MNHEY and CDR2 is SVGAGI. Between the trimmed V and J ends, which lost 2 bases and 7 bases, there was a span of 12 bases. The CDR3 contains 15 residues. Here the CDR3 reads CASSYGRGSNSPLHF. In DNA, the CDR3 is TGTGCCAGCAGTTACGGGCGGGGGAGCAATTCACCCCTCCACTTT.

This chain joins TRBV28 and TRBJ2-7; TRBD1 or TRBD2 may be the D gene (6 bases each). Looked up from germline, CDR1 is MDHEN and CDR2 is SYDVKM. Trimming took 4 bases from V and 9 from J, leaving 13 bases between them. The CDR3 has 12 amino acids. DNA for the CDR3: TGTGCCAGCAGTTCAGGGGCCGGGGGGCAGTACTTC. Translation: CASSSGAGGQYF.